These 26 T cell receptor beta chains were all obtained from the same sample, sequenced in a study of T-cell memory formation after mild COVID-19. TCRdb called the 5' RACE reads again in MiXCR, with one record for every CDR3 protein. The sample lists around 62,000 distinct CDR3 sequences; about 27% were seen once. Material for sequencing was PBMCs or a T cell subset sorted from them (not recorded which). Receptor source: a man between 18 and 35 years old who had mild COVID-19 (a few samples of this study predate the infection). Cell type and time point are not known.

This chain uses TRBV7-9 with TRBJ2-3, with 9 bases fitting TRBD2. The germline V gene has CDR1 SEHNR and CDR2 FQNEAQ (reference sequence). V shed 2 bases, J shed 6 bases, and the junction held 9 bases outside the gene matches. This CDR3 is built from 16 residues. CDR3 protein: CASSLRQAGGSDTQYF. The CDR3 DNA reads as TGTGCCAGCAGCTTACGACAAGCGGGGGGCAGCGATACGCAGTATTTT. The whole variable domain, remainder taken from reference TRBV7-9 and TRBJ2-3, is DTGVSQNPRHKITKRGQNVTFRCDPISEHNRLYWYRQTLGQGPEFLTYFQNEAQLEKSRLLSDRFSAERPKGSFSTLEIQRTEQGDSAMYLCASSLRQAGGSDTQYFGPGTRLTVL.

The chain has TRBV27 and TRBJ2-2; D might be TRBD1 or TRBD2, each matching 5 bases. Germline CDR1 reads MNHEY; CDR2 reads SMNVEV (reference sequence). V was clipped by 6 bases and J by 7 bases, with 15 bases between them. The CDR3 has 14 amino acids. CDR3 sequence (DNA): TGTGCCAGCAGATTCCGAGGGGTTATCGGGGAGCTGTTTTTT. Amino acid sequence: CASRFRGVIGELFF.

The V and J genes are TRBV3-1 and TRBJ2-5, with 10 bases matching TRBD2. V was pared by 3 bases and J by 4 bases, with 14 bases of the junction left unmatched. CDR1 LGHDT and CDR2 YNNKEL come from the germline V gene (reference sequence). CDR3 length: 18 residues. This chain's CDR3 is CASSQHPTAGGPGETQYF. Written as DNA, the CDR3 is TGTGCCAGCAGCCAGCATCCTACAGCGGGGGGGCCGGGAGAGACCCAGTACTTC.

In DNA, the CDR3 is TGTGCCAGCAGCGCCGTCGGCTCTGGGGCCAACGTCCTGACTTTC. Translation: CASSAVGSGANVLTF. The chain employs TRBV7-9 and TRBJ2-6; no firm D call. Germline-derived CDR1 and CDR2 are SEHNR and FQNEAQ (reference sequence). This CDR3 spans 15 amino acids. Trimming shortened V by 5 bases and J by 0 bases, and 8 bases separated the two germline ends.

This clonotype has just a few counts. This chain joins TRBV6-5 and TRBJ2-7; possibly TRBD2 for D (6 bases). Deletions cut 7 bases from V and 5 bases from J, with 18 bases between. The germline V gene encodes CDR1 MNHEY and CDR2 SVGAGI. The CDR3 length is 14 residues. The CDR3 DNA sequence: TGTGCCAGCAAGATCCCCGGCGGGATTGACGAGCAGTACGTC. This sequence encodes CASKIPGGIDEQYV.

The J gene is TRBJ2-1, the V gene TRBV11-2, with D perhaps TRBD2 (7 bases). Germline V gene data show CDR1 as SGHAT and CDR2 as FQNNGV. Trimming pared 5 bases from V and 9 bases from J, leaving 20 bases between. This CDR3 is built from 15 residues. The CDR3 here is CASSPLGGGSSEQFF. CDR3 in DNA: TGTGCCAGCAGCCCACTGGGGGGGGGCAGTAGTGAGCAGTTCTTC.

This clonotype was seen a few times. The V call is TRBV6-6, the J call TRBJ2-3; perhaps TRBD2 as D (5 bases). The CDR3 is made up of 14 amino acids. Germline-derived CDR1 and CDR2 are MNHNY and SVGAGI (reference sequence). Trimming left V 2 bases short and J 2 bases short, with 8 bases between. The CDR3 bases are TGTGCCAGCAGTTACCCGGGATTCACAGATACGCAGTATTTT. Its protein is CASSYPGFTDTQYF.

V and J are TRBV3-1 and TRBJ2-3; maybe TRBD2 (6 bases). The CDR3 extends over 15 amino acids. CDR1 LGHDT and CDR2 YNNKEL come from the germline V gene (reference sequence). V was cut by 5 bases and J by 0 bases, with 12 bases left in between. The CDR3 sequence: CASSYSGGSTDTQYF. The CDR3 nucleotides are TGTGCCAGCAGCTACTCCGGGGGAAGCACAGATACGCAGTATTTT.

The chain joins TRBV20-1 to TRBJ1-2, with D unresolved. Between the trimmed V and J ends, which lost 1 base and 8 bases, there was a span of 14 bases. There are 13 residues in the CDR3. In germline, CDR1 is DFQATT, CDR2 SNEGSKA (reference sequence). The CDR3 region is CSARGQWNKGYTF. Here the CDR3 DNA reads TGCAGTGCTAGAGGGCAGTGGAATAAGGGCTACACCTTC.

The table lists this clonotype with many counts. This chain joins TRBV5-4 and TRBJ2-5; tentatively, D is TRBD2 (6 bases). In germline, CDR1 is SGHNT, CDR2 YYREEE (reference sequence). V shed 3 bases and J shed 2 bases, with 11 bases lying between them. This CDR3 contains 14 residues. The DNA of the CDR3 is TGTGCCAGCAGCTCCTCGACTAGGCAAGAGACCCAGTACTTC. Protein sequence: CASSSSTRQETQYF.

The chain uses TRBV7-9 and TRBJ2-2, with D possibly being TRBD1 or TRBD2 (6 bases each). Trimming stripped 10 bases from V and 6 bases from J, with 12 bases between. Germline loops: CDR1 SEHNR, CDR2 FQNEAQ (reference sequence). The CDR3 sequence is 12 residues long. The CDR3 protein is CANHRGPGELFF. The CDR3 DNA reads as TGTGCCAACCACCGGGGGCCCGGGGAGCTGTTTTTT.

The V gene is TRBV6-6, the J gene TRBJ2-1; the D is unclear. The CDR3 is 16 amino acids. V lost 0 bases and J lost 12, with 21 bases in between. The germline V gene encodes CDR1 MNHNY and CDR2 SVGAGI (reference sequence). CDR3 amino acids: CASSYSKQGSAVGQFF. The CDR3 DNA sequence: TGTGCCAGCAGTTACTCGAAACAAGGCAGTGCGGTGGGGCAGTTCTTC.

V is TRBV4-1 and J is TRBJ2-2; 8 bases align to TRBD2. In germline, CDR1 is MGHRA, CDR2 YSYEKL. The CDR3 length is 16 residues. J gave up 4 bases and V 3 bases, and 7 bases lay outside the gene matches. CDR3 DNA: TGCGCCAGCAGCCAGAGGGCGGGGGGAAGCACCGGGGAGCTGTTTTTT. Encoded protein: CASSQRAGGSTGELFF.

The chain combines TRBV7-8 with TRBJ2-1; D ambiguous. CDR1 SGHVS and CDR2 FQNEAQ come from the germline V gene. The V end was cut by 1 base, the J end by 6 bases, with 7 bases between. The CDR3 spans 13 residues. CDR3 loop: CASSLVSSNEQFF. CDR3 bases: TGTGCCAGCAGCTTAGTCTCGAGCAATGAGCAGTTCTTC.

The chain joins TRBV7-3 to TRBJ2-7; D call uncertain. The V end lost 5 bases, the J end lost 5 bases, and 7 bases lay between the germline ends. The CDR3 extends over 11 amino acids. CDR1 and CDR2 from the germline V gene are SGHTA and FQGTGA. CDR3 loop: CASSVSHEQYV. As DNA, the CDR3 is TGTGCCAGCAGCGTGTCCCACGAGCAGTACGTC.

The V and J genes are TRBV30 and TRBJ2-3; maybe TRBD1 (6 bases). Deletions cut 4 bases from V and 3 bases from J, with 11 bases between. CDR1 is GTSNPN and CDR2 is SVGIG in the germline V gene (reference sequence). The CDR3 is made up of 13 amino acids. The CDR3 reads CAWTRGVTDTQYF. CDR3 nucleotide sequence: TGTGCCTGGACCAGGGGTGTTACAGATACGCAGTATTTT.

This clonotype was recorded a few times. This chain links TRBV4-1 with TRBJ2-2; 8 positions match TRBD2. There are 17 residues in the CDR3. Germline V CDR1 and CDR2: MGHRA, YSYEKL. Germline trimming cut 0 bases from V and 1 base from J; bases unmatched to any gene: 4. The CDR3 region is CASSQDRLAGNTGELFF. The CDR3, as DNA: TGCGCCAGCAGCCAAGATCGTCTAGCGGGGAACACCGGGGAGCTGTTTTTT.

The V gene is TRBV7-6, the J gene TRBJ2-5; D possibly corresponds to TRBD2 (6 bases). The germline V gene has CDR1 SGHVS and CDR2 FNYEAQ. CDR3 length: 16 amino acids. Trimming removed 4 bases at V and 5 bases at J, with 20 bases between. This chain's CDR3 is CASSWDSEGLGETQYF. In DNA form, the CDR3 reads TGTGCCAGCAGCTGGGACTCGGAGGGGCTGGGGGAGACCCAGTACTTC.

This clonotype was seen a few times. The V and J genes are TRBV5-1 and TRBJ2-1; D gene unclear. CDR1 is SGHRS, CDR2 YFSETQ, per germline. V was shortened by 1 base and J by 0 bases, with 8 bases between the two germline ends. There are 15 residues in the CDR3. The CDR3 nucleotides are TGCGCCAGCAGCTTGACGTCCAGCTCCTACAATGAGCAGTTCTTC. Amino acids: CASSLTSSSYNEQFF.

The J gene is TRBJ1-1, the V gene TRBV6-5; D remains ambiguous. CDR1 MNHEY and CDR2 SVGAGI come from the germline V gene. The germline V and J ends were trimmed by 2 bases and 4 bases, with 11 bases remaining between them. This CDR3 is built from 14 residues. CDR3: CASSYGVRSTEAFF. The CDR3 nucleotides read TGTGCCAGCAGTTACGGCGTAAGGTCCACTGAAGCTTTCTTT.

This clonotype was recorded a few times. The chain employs TRBV7-9 and TRBJ2-1; 12 bases line up with TRBD1. With V trimmed by 7 bases and J by 6 bases, 7 bases remained unmatched. Germline V gene sequence: CDR1 SEHNR, CDR2 FQNEAQ (reference sequence). The CDR3 covers 15 residues. CDR3: CASIGWDRGLNEQFF. Written as DNA, the CDR3 is TGTGCCAGCATCGGTTGGGACAGGGGGCTCAATGAGCAGTTCTTC.

This clonotype has just a few counts. The chain employs TRBV4-1 and TRBJ1-4; the D is unclear. Trimming left V 6 bases short and J 8 bases short, with 10 bases between. CDR1 is MGHRA and CDR2 is YSYEKL in the germline V gene. The CDR3 sequence is 12 residues long. The CDR3 region has the DNA TGCGCCAGCAGGTCCGGTGGAGAAAAACTGTTTTTT. This encodes CASRSGGEKLFF.

This clonotype was observed a few times. This chain connects TRBV9 to TRBJ1-1, with D hard to call. V was cut by 0 bases and J by 5 bases, with 11 bases left in between. CDR3 length: 14 residues. Germline V gene data show CDR1 as SGDLS and CDR2 as YYNGEE. This chain's CDR3 is CASSVALGVTEAFF. In DNA, the CDR3 is TGTGCCAGCAGCGTAGCTCTCGGAGTGACTGAAGCTTTCTTT.

This sequence joins TRBV4-2 and TRBJ1-6, with D tentatively TRBD1 (5 bases). This CDR3 contains 14 residues. V was cut by 4 bases and J by 7 bases, with 11 bases left in between. Per germline, CDR1 LGHNA and CDR2 YNFKEQ. CDR3 amino acids: CASSLGRQNSPLHF. CDR3 coding DNA: TGTGCCAGCAGCCTGGGACGGCAGAATTCACCCCTCCACTTT.

J is TRBJ2-1 and V is TRBV12-3 or TRBV12-4; TRBD2 aligns across 13 bases. V shed 6 bases and J 6 bases; nucleotides not matched to a gene: 5. The CDR3 sequence is 15 residues long. In nucleotides, the CDR3 is TGTGCCAGCAGACAACTAGCGGGGGGGCCCAATGAGCAGTTCTTC. It translates to CASRQLAGGPNEQFF.

In this sample, this clonotype turned up a few times. The J gene is TRBJ2-7, the V gene TRBV5-6; D gene unclear. Germline V lookup: CDR1 SGHDT, CDR2 YYEEEE. V gave up 1 base and J gave up 8 bases, with 13 bases separating them. The CDR3 is made up of 13 amino acids. The CDR3 sequence: CASSLQRTAKQYF. CDR3 nucleotide sequence: TGTGCCAGCAGCTTGCAGCGAACCGCCAAGCAGTACTTC.